This TCR beta chain stems from a study of OX40 agonist ivuxolimab in advanced cancers. This CDR3 spans 13 amino acids. The germline CDR1 and CDR2 sequences are LNHDA and SQIVND (reference sequence). V lost 6 bases and J lost 4; bases outside the gene matches: 4. Produced via immunoSEQ multiplex PCR; TCRdb's table is partial and in-frame only. The sample comprises around 74,000 clones, 75% to 90% of which are singletons, and roughly 6% rests with the top ten. On this clone itself: What it binds is unknown.

General study results and limits: Both blood CD4+ and CD8+ T cells showed clonal growth by week 6 at 0.1 to 3.0 mg/kg. Not determined was the antigen specificity of the expanded peripheral T cells.

The sequence came from an adult with an advanced solid tumor such as melanoma, head and neck, liver or kidney cancer. The J gene is TRBJ1-1, the V gene TRBV19; 8 bases match TRBD1. The sample in question was CD4+ or CD8+ T cells sorted from blood, obtained in a trial of the OX40 agonist ivuxolimab. The CDR3 coding sequence is TGTGCCAGTAGCGGAACAGGGGGCACTGAAGCTTTCTTT. Protein sequence: CASSGTGGTEAFF.